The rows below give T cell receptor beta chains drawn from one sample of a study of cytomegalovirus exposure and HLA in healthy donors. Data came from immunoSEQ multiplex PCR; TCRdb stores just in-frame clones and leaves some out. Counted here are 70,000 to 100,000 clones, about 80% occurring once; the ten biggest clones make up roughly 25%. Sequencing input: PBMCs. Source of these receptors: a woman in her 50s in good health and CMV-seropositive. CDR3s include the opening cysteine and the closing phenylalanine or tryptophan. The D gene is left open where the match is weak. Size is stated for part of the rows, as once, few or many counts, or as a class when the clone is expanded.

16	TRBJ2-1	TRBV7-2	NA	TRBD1	CASSKIPGQGGNEQFF	TGTGCCAGCAGCAAAATTCCGGGACAGGGGGGCAATGAGCAGTTCTTC
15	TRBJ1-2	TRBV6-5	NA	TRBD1	CASSYDRGANYGYTF	TGTGCCAGCAGTTACGACAGGGGAGCCAACTATGGCTACACCTTC
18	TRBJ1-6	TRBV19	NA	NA	CASSLPRRGSSYNSPLHF	TGTGCCAGTAGCCTCCCGAGGCGGGGGAGCTCCTATAATTCACCCCTCCACTTT
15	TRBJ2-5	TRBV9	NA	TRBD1	CASSVVPDRAATQYF	TGTGCCAGCAGCGTAGTCCCTGACAGGGCTGCGACCCAGTACTTC
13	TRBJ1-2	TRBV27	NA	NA	CASSLSEGDGYTF	TGTGCCAGCAGTTTATCAGAGGGGGATGGCTACACCTTC
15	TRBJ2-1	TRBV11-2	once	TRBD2	CASSFDGGGGSEQFF	TGTGCCAGCAGCTTTGACGGCGGGGGAGGGAGTGAGCAGTTCTTC
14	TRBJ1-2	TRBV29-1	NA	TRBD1	CSVEGGGPFYGYTF	TGCAGCGTTGAAGGAGGGGGCCCTTTCTATGGCTACACCTTC
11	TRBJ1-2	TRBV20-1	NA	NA	CSAVTVYGYTF	TGCAGTGCTGTAACAGTCTATGGCTACACCTTC
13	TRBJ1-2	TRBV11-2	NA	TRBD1	CASSPGTGVAYTF	TGTGCCAGCAGCCCGGGGACAGGGGTAGCCTACACCTTC
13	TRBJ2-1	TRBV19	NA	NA	CASTQGRGNEQFF	TGTGCCAGTACCCAAGGAAGGGGCAATGAGCAGTTCTTC
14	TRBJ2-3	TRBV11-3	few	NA	CASSLNYGGDTQYF	TGTGCCAGCAGCCTAAATTACGGAGGAGATACGCAGTATTTT
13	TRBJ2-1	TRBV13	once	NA	CASSSLRGDEQFF	TGTGCCAGCAGCTCGCTCCGGGGAGATGAGCAGTTCTTC
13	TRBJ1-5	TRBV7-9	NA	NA	CASSLVEYQPQHF	TGTGCCAGCAGCTTAGTTGAGTACCAGCCCCAGCATTTT
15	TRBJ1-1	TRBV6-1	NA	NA	CASSDIPRIYGEAFF	TGTGCCAGCAGTGATATTCCGCGGATCTACGGTGAAGCTTTCTTT
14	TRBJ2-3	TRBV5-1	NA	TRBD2	CASVSGRQADTQYF	TGCGCCAGCGTTAGCGGGAGGCAAGCAGATACGCAGTATTTT
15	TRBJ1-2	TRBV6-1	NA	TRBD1	CASSGWDRSTYGYTF	TGTGCCAGCAGTGGCTGGGACAGATCTACGTATGGCTACACCTTC
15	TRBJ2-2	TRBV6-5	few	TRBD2	CASSMTSGGTGELFF	TGTGCCAGCAGTATGACTAGCGGGGGGACCGGGGAGCTGTTTTTT
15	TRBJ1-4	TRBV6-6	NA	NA	CASSYSNGGGEKLFF	TGTGCCAGCAGTTACTCGAACGGCGGGGGGGAAAAACTGTTTTTT
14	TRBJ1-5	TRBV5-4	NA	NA	CASSRGGSNQPQHF	TGTGCCAGCTCGCGGGGAGGGAGCAATCAGCCCCAGCATTTT
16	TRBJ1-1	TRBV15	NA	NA	CATSTPRGGPRSEAFF	TGTGCCACCAGCACCCCCCGGGGGGGGCCCCGAAGTGAAGCTTTCTTT
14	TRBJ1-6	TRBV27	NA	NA	CASRAMEGDSPLHF	TGTGCCAGCAGGGCTATGGAGGGAGATTCACCCCTCCACTTT
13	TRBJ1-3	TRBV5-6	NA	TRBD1	CASSKDRGNTIYF	TGTGCCAGCAGCAAGGACAGGGGAAACACCATATATTTT
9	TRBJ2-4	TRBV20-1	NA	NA	CSARRGKDF	TGCAGTGCCAGGAGGGGTAAGGACTTC
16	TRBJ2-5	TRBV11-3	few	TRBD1	CASSSGDRGNAETQYF	TGTGCCAGCAGCTCAGGGGACAGGGGGAATGCAGAGACCCAGTACTTC
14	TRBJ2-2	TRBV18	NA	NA	CASSPLGLPRELFF	TGTGCCAGCTCACCCCTCGGACTTCCGAGGGAGCTGTTTTTT
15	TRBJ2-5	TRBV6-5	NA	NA	CASSYRGTTAETQYF	TGTGCCAGCAGTTACAGGGGGACAACGGCGGAGACCCAGTACTTC
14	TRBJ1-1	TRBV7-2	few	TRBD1	CASSLFNRGAEAFF	TGTGCCAGCAGCTTATTCAACAGGGGAGCAGAAGCTTTCTTT
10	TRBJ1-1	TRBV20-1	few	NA	CSARDLEAFF	TGCAGTGCTCGGGATCTTGAAGCTTTCTTT
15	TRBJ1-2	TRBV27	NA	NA	CASSSSRLQGNGYTF	TGTGCCAGCAGTTCCTCGCGTTTACAGGGTAATGGCTACACCTTC
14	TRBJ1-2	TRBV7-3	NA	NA	CASSLVRQGYGYTF	TGTGCCAGCAGCTTAGTTCGTCAGGGCTATGGCTACACCTTC
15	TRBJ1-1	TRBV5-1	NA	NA	CASSASTASGTEAFF	TGCGCCAGCAGCGCCTCGACGGCCTCGGGGACTGAAGCTTTCTTT
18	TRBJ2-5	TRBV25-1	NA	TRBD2	CASSEGGTSGGAGETQYF	TGTGCCAGCAGTGAAGGCGGGACTAGCGGGGGGGCTGGGGAGACCCAGTACTTC
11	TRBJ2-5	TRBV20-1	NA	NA	CSASQAETQYF	TGCAGTGCTAGTCAGGCAGAGACCCAGTACTTC
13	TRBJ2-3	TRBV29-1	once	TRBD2	CSARRASGDTQYF	TGCAGCGCACGGCGGGCTAGCGGAGATACGCAGTATTTT
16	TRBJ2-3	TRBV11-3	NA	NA	CASSQDSLTSTDTQYF	TGTGCCAGCAGCCAAGACTCGTTAACTAGCACAGATACGCAGTATTTT
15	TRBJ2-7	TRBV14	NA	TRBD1	CASSQGKGAGYEQYF	TGTGCCAGCAGCCAAGGAAAGGGGGCAGGCTACGAGCAGTACTTC
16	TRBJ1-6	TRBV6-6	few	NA	CASRKIPGGENSPLHF	TGTGCCAGCAGAAAGATCCCGGGAGGAGAGAATTCACCCCTCCACTTT
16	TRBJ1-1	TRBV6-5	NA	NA	CASSYVGRGVNTEAFF	TGTGCCAGCAGTTACGTAGGCCGGGGTGTGAACACTGAAGCTTTCTTT
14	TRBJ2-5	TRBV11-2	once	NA	CASSLGQTQETQYF	TGTGCCAGCAGCCTTGGACAGACCCAAGAGACCCAGTACTTC
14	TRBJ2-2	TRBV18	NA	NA	CASSPDYVSGELFF	TGTGCCAGCTCACCGGACTATGTCTCTGGGGAGCTGTTTTTT
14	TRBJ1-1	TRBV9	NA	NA	CASSVGQATTEAFF	TGTGCCAGCAGCGTAGGACAGGCAACCACTGAAGCTTTCTTT
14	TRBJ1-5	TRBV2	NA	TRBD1	CASSAQGAGQPQHF	TGTGCCAGCAGCGCCCAGGGGGCAGGGCAGCCCCAGCATTTT
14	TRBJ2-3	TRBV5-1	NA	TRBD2	CASSLGLVVDTQYF	TGCGCCAGCAGCCTAGGACTAGTCGTGGATACGCAGTATTTT
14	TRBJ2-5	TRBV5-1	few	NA	CASSLGQHQETQYF	TGCGCCAGCAGCTTGGGACAGCACCAAGAGACCCAGTACTTC
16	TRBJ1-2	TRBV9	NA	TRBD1	CASSDPETGGNYGYTF	TGTGCCAGCAGCGATCCAGAGACAGGGGGGAACTATGGCTACACCTTC